The 7 T cell receptor beta chains below come from one sample, sequenced in a study of T cell repertoires in cytomegalovirus infection. MiXCR, run by TCRdb on the reads, gives a single entry per CDR3 protein. Seen here are roughly 120,000 distinct CDR3 sequences, over 9% observed once, and the top ten hold roughly 31%. The antigens of these receptors remain unknown. Material: PBMCs, sequenced either directly or after in vitro stimulation (not recorded which). These receptors all stem from a human donor in good health (CMV status not recorded). Some clones in this sample may be carry-over from other donors' samples.

This chain connects TRBV11-2 to TRBJ2-7; 8 nucleotides line up with TRBD1. Trimming took 3 bases from V and 3 from J; bases not matched to a gene: 1. Germline-derived CDR1 and CDR2 are SGHAT and FQNNGV. This CDR3 has 13 residues. The CDR3 region is CASSFGQGYEQYV. The CDR3 DNA is TGTGCCAGCAGCTTCGGACAGGGCTACGAGCAGTACGTC.

This clonotype has at least ten counts. This chain connects TRBV7-2 to TRBJ1-2, with 12 bases that match TRBD1. CDR1 SGHTA and CDR2 FQGNSA come from the germline V gene. CDR3 length: 18 residues. V lost 0 bases and J lost 4; bases outside the gene matches: 9. The CDR3, as DNA: TGTGCCAGCAGCTTAGCCCCGGGACAGGGGGCGCGGTCCTATGGCTACACCTTC. This translates into CASSLAPGQGARSYGYTF.

This clonotype was recorded at least ten times. This chain links TRBV7-4 with TRBJ2-1, with 9 bases aligning to TRBD1. This CDR3 spans 17 amino acids. With V trimmed by 4 bases and J by 7 bases, 14 bases remained unmatched. Germline V CDR1 and CDR2: SGHVT, SQSDAQ. DNA of the CDR3: TGTGCCAGCAGCTCCCCTTGCCGGGACAGGGACAGAAATGAGCAGTTCTTC. Translation gives CASSSPCRDRDRNEQFF.

This clonotype was found many times. This sequence joins TRBV7-2 and TRBJ2-6; 7 bases are shared with TRBD1. There are 16 residues in the CDR3. Germline V lookup: CDR1 SGHTA, CDR2 FQGNSA. V shed 5 bases and J 4 bases; nucleotides not matched to a gene: 8. CDR3 coding DNA: TGTGCCAGCAGCCTACAGGGGTCCCTAGGGGCCAACGTCCTGACTTTC. Its translation is CASSLQGSLGANVLTF.

Ten or more counts support this clonotype. This chain connects TRBV7-3 to TRBJ2-5, with 13 nucleotides matching TRBD2. Germline CDR1 reads SGHTA; CDR2 reads FQGTGA. CDR3 length: 15 amino acids. The junction had 4 bases not matched to a gene; V was cut back by 4 bases and J by 5 bases. This chain's CDR3 is CASSSGLAGAETQYF. In nucleotides, the CDR3 is TGTGCCAGCAGCTCTGGACTAGCGGGAGCGGAGACCCAGTACTTC.

Only a few counts were recorded for this clonotype. CDR3 residues: CSARGDRAGREYF. As DNA, the CDR3 is TGCAGTGCTAGAGGGGACAGGGCCGGCCGAGAGTATTTT. This chain uses TRBV20-1 with TRBJ2-3, with TRBD1 matching over 9 bases. Germline loops: CDR1 DFQATT, CDR2 SNEGSKA (reference sequence). The CDR3 covers 13 residues. V was clipped by 1 base and J by 13 bases; unmatched bases: 9.

The DNA for the CDR3 is TGTGCCAGCAGCTCGCCGCGCGGGACTAGCGGGACCCACGAGCAGTACTTC. Translated, it gives CASSSPRGTSGTHEQYF. V is TRBV7-2 and J is TRBJ2-7, with 13 bases aligning to TRBD2. The CDR3 consists of 17 residues. Losses at the gene ends were 4 bases for V and 5 bases for J; bases not matched to a gene: 11. CDR1 SGHTA and CDR2 FQGNSA come from the germline V gene.